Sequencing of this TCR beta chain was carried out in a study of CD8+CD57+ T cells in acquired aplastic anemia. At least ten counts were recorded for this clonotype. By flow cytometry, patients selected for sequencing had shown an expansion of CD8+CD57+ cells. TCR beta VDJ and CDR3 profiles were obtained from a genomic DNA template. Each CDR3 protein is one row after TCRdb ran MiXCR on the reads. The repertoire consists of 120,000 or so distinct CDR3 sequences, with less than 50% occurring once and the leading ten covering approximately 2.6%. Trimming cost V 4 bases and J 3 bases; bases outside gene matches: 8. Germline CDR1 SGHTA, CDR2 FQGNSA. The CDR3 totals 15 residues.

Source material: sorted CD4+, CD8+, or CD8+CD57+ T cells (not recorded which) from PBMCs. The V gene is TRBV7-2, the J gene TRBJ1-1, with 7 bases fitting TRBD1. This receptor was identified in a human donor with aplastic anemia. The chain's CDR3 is CASSSPTGLDTEAFF. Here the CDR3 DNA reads TGTGCCAGCAGCTCCCCGACAGGGCTGGACACTGAAGCTTTCTTT.